The 16 T cell receptor beta chains listed next were all sequenced from one sample in a study of CD8 T cells in ankylosing spondylitis. Study results and caveats: Typical of ankylosing spondylitis blood, it appeared, was a TCR beta motif of about eight highly homologous variants.

TCRdb analysed the 5' RACE reads with MiXCR anew, one entry per CDR3 protein. The sample yields about 700,000 distinct CDR3 sequences, around 20% seen once. These receptors are not linked to any known antigen. The sample was blood, either unsorted or a sorted T cell fraction (not recorded which). Source of these receptors: a male donor with ankylosing spondylitis.

The V call is TRBV9, the J call TRBJ1-3; D not certain. Germline assignment: CDR1 SGDLS and CDR2 YYNGEE. The CDR3 contains 13 residues. The V end lost 0 bases, the J end lost 4 bases, and 5 bases lay between the germline ends. This chain's CDR3 is CASSVATGNTIYF. For the CDR3, the DNA is TGTGCCAGCAGCGTAGCTACCGGAAACACCATATATTTT.

The chain is built from TRBV29-1 and TRBJ2-3, with 9 nucleotides matching TRBD2. The CDR3 runs to 14 residues. Germline V gene lookup returns CDR1 SQVTM and CDR2 ANQGSEA. V lost 4 bases and J lost 1; bases outside the gene matches: 3. The DNA for the CDR3 is TGCAGCGTTGGCCGACTAGCGGGCACAGATACGCAGTATTTT. This gives the protein CSVGRLAGTDTQYF.

This clonotype was recorded at least ten times. The chain uses TRBV24-1 and TRBJ2-1, with TRBD2 matching 16 bases. The ends lost 3 bases at V and 10 bases at J; junction bases unmatched: 8. This CDR3 is built from 17 residues. Germline-derived CDR1 and CDR2 are KGHDR and SFDVKD. CDR3 amino acids: CATSDPGTSGRAWEQFF. In nucleotides, the CDR3 is TGTGCCACCAGTGATCCCGGGACTAGCGGGAGGGCCTGGGAGCAGTTCTTC.

The V call is TRBV5-6, the J call TRBJ2-7; TRBD1 matches at 10 bases. CDR1 SGHDT and CDR2 YYEEEE come from the germline V gene. The CDR3 covers 15 residues. The ends lost 3 bases at V and 5 bases at J; junction bases unmatched: 8. The CDR3 region is CASSSTGTGDNEQYF. The DNA of the CDR3 is TGTGCCAGCAGCTCGACCGGGACAGGGGACAACGAGCAGTACTTC.

This clonotype was picked up a small number of times. The CDR3 is CSATDFVSYEQYF. The CDR3 DNA follows: TGCAGTGCTACGGACTTTGTATCCTACGAGCAGTACTTC. The chain couples TRBV20-1 to TRBJ2-7; a possible D gene is TRBD2 (5 bases). This CDR3 has 13 amino acids. Germline V CDR1 and CDR2: DFQATT, SNEGSKA (reference sequence). V was cut by 4 bases and J by 1 base, with 11 bases left in between.

The rearrangement joins TRBV13 to TRBJ1-4; 10 bases match TRBD1. Germline CDR1 PRHDT, CDR2 FYEKMQ (reference sequence). The CDR3 extends over 16 amino acids. Trimming removed 5 bases from V and 7 bases from J; junction bases left unmatched: 10. The CDR3 DNA reads TGTGCCAGCAGCCGCTCACGGACAGGGGGTACTGAAAAACTGTTTTTT. Translating gives CASSRSRTGGTEKLFF.

The V and J genes are TRBV5-1 and TRBJ2-1; 8 bases match TRBD2. The J segment lost 3 bases and the V segment lost 0 bases, leaving 2 bases of the junction unmatched. Germline lookup yields CDR1 SGHRS and CDR2 YFSETQ. This CDR3 has 15 residues. The CDR3 loop is CASSLESGGYNEQFF. CDR3 nucleotides: TGCGCCAGCAGCTTGGAGAGCGGGGGCTACAATGAGCAGTTCTTC.

The CDR3 spells CASRLRDTGELFF. The CDR3 DNA is TGTGCCAGCAGGCTCAGAGACACCGGGGAGCTGTTTTTT. The chain carries TRBV6-2 or TRBV6-3 and TRBJ2-2; D not certain. Germline CDR1 MNHEY, CDR2 SVGEGT. The V and J ends lost 6 bases and 3 bases respectively, with 8 bases between them. The CDR3 has 13 residues.

This clonotype was found a few times. The chain uses TRBV27 and TRBJ1-1; D is unresolved. Germline V CDR1 and CDR2: MNHEY, SMNVEV (reference sequence). The V end lost 5 bases, the J end lost 0 bases, and 13 bases lay between the germline ends. This CDR3 contains 15 residues. The CDR3 here is CASSPSGLMNTEAFF. CDR3 in DNA: TGTGCCAGCAGTCCCTCCGGCCTGATGAACACTGAAGCTTTCTTT.

In this sample, this clonotype turned up a few times. V and J are TRBV5-1 and TRBJ1-6; TRBD1 might be the D (6 bases). This CDR3 is 13 amino acids long. Per germline, CDR1 SGHRS and CDR2 YFSETQ. Deletions cut 8 bases from V and 7 bases from J, with 13 bases between. The CDR3 DNA reads as TGCGCCAGTAGACAGGCGGGGAATTCACCCCTCCACTTT. It codes for CASRQAGNSPLHF.

The chain employs TRBV10-3 and TRBJ1-3; D not certain. The CDR3 contains 13 residues. Germline assignment: CDR1 ENHRY and CDR2 SYGVKD. Trimming left V 7 bases short and J 0 bases short, with 7 bases between. CDR3 coding DNA: TGTGCCATCAAGGCGAGCTCTGGAAACACCATATATTTT. Translating it yields CAIKASSGNTIYF.

This clonotype was seen more than once but under ten times. The V call is TRBV20-1, the J call TRBJ2-3; D gene ambiguous. The CDR3 covers 14 residues. Germline CDR1 and CDR2: DFQATT and SNEGSKA (reference sequence). Trimming stripped 0 bases from V and 6 bases from J, with 13 bases between. The CDR3 loop is CSARDGAARDTQYF. The CDR3, as DNA: TGCAGTGCTAGAGATGGTGCGGCACGGGATACGCAGTATTTT.

The chain uses TRBV29-1 and TRBJ2-7; D perhaps matches TRBD1 (5 bases). The CDR3 length is 12 residues. The germline V and J ends were trimmed by 5 bases and 4 bases, with 12 bases remaining between them. CDR1 and CDR2 (germline): SQVTM, ANQGSEA. The CDR3 DNA follows: TGCAGCGTTCCCGGGTCAGGGTACGAGCAGTACTTC. It yields the protein CSVPGSGYEQYF.

The chain combines TRBV20-1 with TRBJ2-7; 9 bases map to TRBD2. CDR1 is DFQATT and CDR2 is SNEGSKA in the germline V gene (reference sequence). Unmatched junction bases numbered 7, after V lost 1 base and J lost 3 bases. The CDR3 sequence is 15 residues long. Here the CDR3 DNA reads TGCAGTGCTAGAGGTGGACTAGCGCTTCACTACGAGCAGTACTTC. Residues: CSARGGLALHYEQYF.

The chain employs TRBV18 and TRBJ2-7; 8 bases align to TRBD1. The germline CDR1 and CDR2 sequences are KGHSH and LQKENI. This CDR3 comprises 18 residues. V shed 0 bases and J 3 bases; nucleotides not matched to a gene: 13. The CDR3 here is CASSPPGRGQGAVYEQYF. The CDR3 coding sequence is TGTGCCAGCTCACCACCCGGTAGGGGCCAGGGGGCCGTCTACGAGCAGTACTTC.

This chain connects TRBV3-1 to TRBJ2-1; the D gene is possibly TRBD1 (6 bases). The V end lost 3 bases, the J end lost 5 bases, and 8 bases lay between the germline ends. The germline V gene encodes CDR1 LGHDT and CDR2 YNNKEL (reference sequence). This CDR3 region has 13 residues. The CDR3 here is CASSQGHHNEQFF. The CDR3, as DNA: TGTGCCAGCAGCCAGGGACACCACAATGAGCAGTTCTTC.